The entry that follows covers one T cell receptor (beta chain) sequence. This table comes from immunoSEQ multiplex PCR, and its TCRdb copy is limited to in-frame clones, with some not included. The sample has around 230,000 clones, approximately 90% seen once. These data are taken from a study of blood T cell repertoires in COVID-19. CDR1 and CDR2 from the germline V gene are MNHEY and SVGAGI. V shed 6 bases and J shed 7 bases, with 12 bases lying between them. This CDR3 contains 12 residues. Those enrolled, adults aged roughly 18 to 90 years, came from about two dozen US areas. Cohort placement rested on clinical history that participants reported themselves.

The chain is built from TRBV6-5 and TRBJ1-1, with a tentative D call TRBD1 (6 bases). The sequence derives from a woman aged 40 to 50 with acute COVID-19. The sequenced sample consisted of PBMCs or T cells enriched from blood (not recorded which). The chain's CDR3 is CASSPEGVEAFF. CDR3 bases: TGTGCCAGCAGCCCAGAGGGGGTTGAAGCTTTCTTT.